Given below is one T cell receptor (beta chain) in context. Its antigen is not known. This sample is drawn from a study of OX40 agonist ivuxolimab in advanced cancers. The study, taken as a whole, reports: At doses 0.1 to 3.0 mg/kg, CD4+ and CD8+ clones expanded. Expanded clones were, on average, more numerous in CD8+ T cells than in CD4+.

Clones were sequenced by immunoSEQ multiplex PCR, and TCRdb holds only the in-frame ones, with some missing. Of 60,000 to 75,000 clones in the sample, about 83% were seen once. V shed 1 base and J shed 1 base, with 12 bases lying between them. Germline CDR1 and CDR2: MGHRA and YSYEKL. The CDR3 contains 16 residues. The chain joins TRBV4-1 to TRBJ2-3; D unclear. Material: CD4+ or CD8+ T cells sorted from blood, obtained in a trial of the OX40 agonist ivuxolimab. The sequence came from an adult with an advanced solid tumor such as melanoma, head and neck, liver or kidney cancer. The CDR3 is CASSQGGAAGTDTQYF. In nucleotides, the CDR3 is TGCGCCAGCAGCCAAGGTGGTGCGGCCGGCACAGATACGCAGTATTTT.